This entry describes one TCR beta chain. Antigen specificity is unknown. The entry originates in a study of T cell responses to AZD1222 COVID-19 vaccine. Whole-study results and caveats: Donor demographics were predominantly white British with a female majority; clonal diversity may be underestimated. Only a handful of AZD1222 recipients tested seropositive at baseline.

Data came from immunoSEQ multiplex PCR; TCRdb stores just in-frame clones and leaves some out. Of 58,000 or so clones in the sample, roughly 89% were seen once. V was cut by 4 bases and J by 0 bases, with 8 bases left in between. Per the germline V gene, CDR1 is SGDLS and CDR2 is YYNGEE. The CDR3 spans 14 residues. Sample: peripheral blood, taken on day 0 of AZD1222 vaccination. J is TRBJ1-3 and V is TRBV9; D not resolved. The source of this sequence is an adult in good health. The CDR3 sequence: CASSPGSSGNTIYF. CDR3 bases: TGTGCCAGCAGCCCGGGGAGCTCTGGAAACACCATATATTTT.